This passage covers 5 T cell receptor beta chains from one sample sequenced in a study of cytomegalovirus exposure and HLA in healthy donors. In the PCR, 60 Vbeta and 13 Jbeta primers were used. Clones were sequenced by immunoSEQ multiplex PCR, and TCRdb holds only the in-frame ones, with some missing. The sample data list 85,000 to 110,000 clones. Material for sequencing was PBMCs. These TCRs come from a man aged 35-49 years in good health and CMV-seronegative.

This chain uses TRBV11-3 with TRBJ2-5, with 9 bases matching TRBD2. After removal of 4 bases from V and 5 bases from J, the junction contained 2 bases not matched to a gene. The CDR3 spans 13 residues. Germline assignment: CDR1 SGHNT and CDR2 YENEEA. The CDR3 here is CASSSSGAETQYF. The CDR3 DNA reads TGTGCCAGCAGCTCTAGCGGGGCGGAGACCCAGTACTTC.

The V gene is TRBV2, the J gene TRBJ1-3; D not resolved. This CDR3 is built from 16 residues. V lost 3 bases and J 0 bases, leaving 12 bases between the germline ends. Germline V gives CDR1 SNHLY, CDR2 FYNNEI. The CDR3 protein is CASSDPPGSSGNTIYF. CDR3 nucleotide sequence: TGTGCCAGCAGTGACCCACCGGGAAGCTCTGGAAACACCATATATTTT.

The J gene is TRBJ1-3, the V gene TRBV2; maybe TRBD1 (6 bases). The CDR3 sequence is 13 residues long. V lost 7 bases and J 4 bases, leaving 11 bases between the germline ends. CDR1 and CDR2 from the germline V gene are SNHLY and FYNNEI. CDR3 protein: CASTRGYGNTIYF. The CDR3 DNA reads TGTGCCAGCACCAGGGGTTACGGAAACACCATATATTTT.

The gene calls are TRBV9 and TRBJ2-1, with a tentative D call TRBD1 (6 bases). CDR1 and CDR2 from the germline V gene are SGDLS and YYNGEE. Trimming took off 3 bases at V and 9 bases at J, with 13 bases between the two ends. The CDR3 runs to 13 residues. CDR3 sequence reads: CASSANRVGEQFF. DNA of the CDR3: TGTGCCAGCAGCGCCAACAGGGTAGGTGAGCAGTTCTTC.

This chain uses TRBV6-1 with TRBJ1-3, with TRBD1 identical over 10 bases. In germline, CDR1 is MNHNS, CDR2 SASEGT. The junction had 1 base not matched to a gene; V was cut back by 6 bases and J by 2 bases. This CDR3 is built from 14 residues. The CDR3 sequence is CASSGTGAGNTIYF. CDR3 DNA: TGTGCCAGCAGCGGGACAGGGGCTGGAAACACCATATATTTT.